The next 4 T cell receptor beta chains were all read from a single sample in a study of cytomegalovirus exposure and HLA in healthy donors. It was with 60 Vbeta and 13 Jbeta primers that the PCR ran. Repertoires were generated with immunoSEQ multiplex PCR, while TCRdb's copy carries only in-frame clones and drops some. The sample consists of over 200,000 clones, about 85% of them appearing once. The sequenced material came from PBMCs. Source of these receptors: a human donor in good health.

The J gene is TRBJ1-2, the V gene TRBV29-1; D unresolved. Germline CDR1 SQVTM, CDR2 ANQGSEA. The CDR3 length is 12 residues. Trimming left V 4 bases short and J 6 bases short, with 12 bases between. The CDR3 loop reads CSVVTAVNGYTF. Here the CDR3 DNA reads TGCAGCGTTGTCACGGCGGTGAATGGCTACACCTTC.

The chain is built from TRBV7-3 and TRBJ1-4, with TRBD1 identical over 8 bases. The CDR3 length is 15 residues. V dropped 2 bases and J dropped 8; count of bases not matched to a gene: 7. CDR1 SGHTA and CDR2 FQGTGA come from the germline V gene. The DNA for the CDR3 is TGTGCCAGCAGCTTAGATCAGGGGGCGTACGAAAAACTGTTTTTT. It codes for CASSLDQGAYEKLFF.

The J gene is TRBJ2-1, the V gene TRBV6-5; D uncertain. Germline V gene data show CDR1 as MNHEY and CDR2 as SVGAGI. The length of the CDR3 is 15 residues. Trimming took 6 bases from V and 5 from J, leaving 17 bases between them. DNA of the CDR3: TGTGCCAGCAGCCCCTTGGGCAGTGCCGACAATGAGCAGTTCTTC. Protein sequence: CASSPLGSADNEQFF.

V gene TRBV21-1 combines with J gene TRBJ1-5. TRBV21-1 is a known pseudogene. The CDR3 loop spans 15 amino acids. CDR3 DNA: TGTGCCAGCAGCAAACTTCGGTCTAGCAATCAGCCCCAGCATTTT. It translates to CASSKLRSSNQPQHF.